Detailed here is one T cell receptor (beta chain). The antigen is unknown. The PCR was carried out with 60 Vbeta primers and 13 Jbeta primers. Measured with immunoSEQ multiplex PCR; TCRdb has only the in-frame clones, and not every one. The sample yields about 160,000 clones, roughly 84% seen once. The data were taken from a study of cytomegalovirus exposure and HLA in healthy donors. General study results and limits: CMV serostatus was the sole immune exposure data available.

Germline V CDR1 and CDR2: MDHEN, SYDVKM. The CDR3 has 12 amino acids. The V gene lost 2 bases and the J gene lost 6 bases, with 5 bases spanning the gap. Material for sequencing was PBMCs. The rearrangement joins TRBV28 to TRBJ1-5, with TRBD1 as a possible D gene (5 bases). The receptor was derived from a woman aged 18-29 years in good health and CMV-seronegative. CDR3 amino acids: CASSLRGQPQHF. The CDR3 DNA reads TGTGCCAGCAGTTTAAGGGGTCAGCCCCAGCATTTT.